The 5 T cell receptor beta chains in this list originate from one sample, sequenced in a study of T cell repertoires in cytomegalovirus infection (dated by TCRdb to about 2019). The sample was run on an Illumina HiSeq 1500. TCRdb reran the public reads through fastp at Q25 and MiXCR, keeping productive beta chains. Identical CDR3 proteins give one entry, which carries the most common genes and DNA. This sample lists around 570,000 distinct CDR3 sequences; roughly 43% were detected once. The top ten constitute around 46% of the sample. Their antigens are not known. Read against the paper, the sample's treatment or condition label means: in vitro stimulation with specific CMV peptide epitopes to enrich CMV-specific T cells. The starting material was cultured PBMCs, obtained from culture after CMV antigen stimulation. The origin of the receptors is a human donor in good health (CMV status not recorded). Some clones in this sample may be carry-over from other donors' samples.

The gene calls are TRBV29-1 and TRBJ2-5; D may be TRBD1 or TRBD2 (5 bases each). Between the trimmed V and J ends, which lost 1 base and 5 bases, there was a span of 17 bases. The CDR3 has 15 residues. Germline assignment: CDR1 SQVTM and CDR2 ANQGSEA. The CDR3 DNA sequence: TGCAGCGTTGAAGTGGAACCGGGACGGCGGGAGACCCAGTACTTC. This sequence encodes CSVEVEPGRRETQYF.

This chain uses TRBV2 with TRBJ2-3, with TRBD2 matching over 10 bases. The CDR3 covers 16 residues. Germline CDR1 reads SNHLY; CDR2 reads FYNNEI. The ends lost 5 bases at V and 1 base at J; junction bases unmatched: 6. This CDR3 is CASSPSTSGGTDTQYF. Written as DNA, the CDR3 is TGTGCCAGCAGTCCGAGTACTAGCGGGGGCACAGATACGCAGTATTTT.

This clonotype showed up just a few times. The chain is built from TRBV7-2 and TRBJ2-7; 7 bases agree with TRBD1. Germline V gives CDR1 SGHTA, CDR2 FQGNSA. V trimming: 1 base; J trimming: 3 bases; junction bases outside the gene matches: 6. This CDR3 has 15 amino acids. The CDR3 loop reads CASSLEGQPYYEQYF. The CDR3, as DNA: TGTGCCAGCAGCTTAGAGGGACAGCCCTACTACGAGCAGTACTTC.

This clonotype showed up just a few times. The chain recombines TRBV12-3 or TRBV12-4 with TRBJ2-1; 7 bases are a match to TRBD2. The CDR3 has 14 residues. With V trimmed by 8 bases and J by 5 bases, 9 bases remained unmatched. The CDR3 DNA reads as TGTGCCAGCCGTCCAGCGGGGCCGAACAATGAGCAGTTCTTC. Protein: CASRPAGPNNEQFF.

The chain carries TRBV27 and TRBJ1-2, with D tentatively TRBD1 (6 bases). CDR3 length equals 13 residues. V gave up 2 bases and J gave up 6 bases, with 10 bases separating them. Germline CDR1 is MNHEY and CDR2 is SMNVEV (reference sequence). CDR3 region: CASSLNGGHGYTF. In DNA, the CDR3 is TGTGCCAGCAGTTTAAACGGGGGGCATGGCTACACCTTC.